This T cell receptor (beta chain) was captured in a study of early T cells in non-severe SARS-CoV-2 infection. Study overall: Sequencing of bulk RNA from unsorted whole blood was done, without chain pairing.

V shed 6 bases and J shed 1 base, with 12 bases lying between them. CDR3 length: 14 amino acids. In germline, CDR1 is SGHAT, CDR2 FQNNGV. TCRdb processed the 5' RACE reads anew with MiXCR; each CDR3 protein has one entry. The sample has around 60,000 distinct CDR3 sequences, 10% to 15% seen once. J is TRBJ1-1 and V is TRBV11-2; D is unresolved. This TCR derives from an adult who was a healthcare worker with PCR-confirmed SARS-CoV-2 infection or an uninfected control (not recorded which). The sequenced material came from whole blood. The CDR3 region has the DNA TGTGCCAGCAGTCCGGGCGGGTGGAACACTGAAGCTTTCTTT. As protein: CASSPGGWNTEAFF.